One sample yielded the 15 T cell receptor beta chains listed below, sequenced in a study of regulatory T cells in long-lasting Graves disease. To make TCR beta libraries, researchers used iRepertoire HTBI primers and Arm-PCR of CDR3 regions. MiXCR was run by TCRdb on the multiplex PCR reads, yielding one entry per CDR3 protein. The sample has about 470,000 distinct CDR3 sequences, about 16% seen once. Time point in this sample: newly diagnosed GD, antithyroid drugs for less than 3 months. The TCR library was made from RNA that had been extracted from PBMCs in TRIzol. These data also formed part of another study, on T cells in Graves' hyperthyroidism and ophthalmopathy.

The sample was peripheral blood mononuclear cells (PBMCs), taken at new diagnosis, from a patient treated with antithyroid drugs. The receptors originated from a middle-aged man with Graves disease.

About this clonotype: A far larger clone is off by one base, so a read error is likely. The chain carries TRBV11-3 and TRBJ2-3; D not certain. Judging by the DNA end, TRBJ2-1 fits better; the J call may be wrong. Germline V gives CDR1 SGHNT, CDR2 YENEEA. This CDR3 has 12 residues. CDR3 region: CACSLDRTEQFF. CDR3 bases: TGTGCCTGCAGCTTAGATCGTACAGAGCAGTTCTTC.

The chain links TRBV19 to TRBJ1-5, with D unclear. Trimming left V 2 bases short and J 3 bases short, with 11 bases between. This CDR3 region has 15 residues. Germline CDR1 and CDR2: LNHDA and SQIVND (reference sequence). The CDR3 protein is CASSISGWNNQPQHF. The DNA of the CDR3 is TGTGCCAGTAGTATAAGTGGCTGGAACAATCAGCCCCAGCATTTT.

This clonotype has more than one count but fewer than ten. The chain carries TRBV28 and TRBJ1-6; 8 bases line up with TRBD1. CDR1 and CDR2 from the germline V gene are MDHEN and SYDVKM. CDR3 size: 13 residues. The ends lost 10 bases at V and 9 bases at J; junction bases unmatched: 8. CDR3 coding DNA: TGTGCCACACTCGACAGGGGCACTTCACCCCTCCACTTT. Translated, it gives CATLDRGTSPLHF.

This chain links TRBV28 with TRBJ2-7, with D unresolved. CDR1 is MDHEN and CDR2 is SYDVKM in the germline V gene. The length of the CDR3 is 13 residues. Trimming shortened V by 5 bases and J by 6 bases, and 14 bases separated the two germline ends. CDR3 nucleotide sequence: TGTGCCAGCAGTCCTCCGGGCCGGATCGAGCAGTACTTC. Its translation: CASSPPGRIEQYF.

The chain carries TRBV2 and TRBJ2-7, with TRBD2 matching 9 bases. The CDR3 has 14 residues. Germline V gene sequence: CDR1 SNHLY, CDR2 FYNNEI. The ends lost 10 bases at V and 7 bases at J; junction bases unmatched: 14. The CDR3 loop is CATLELAGKNEQYF. CDR3 nucleotides: TGTGCCACCCTAGAACTAGCGGGCAAAAATGAGCAGTACTTC.

The table lists this clonotype with many counts. V is TRBV12-3 or TRBV12-4 and J is TRBJ1-1, with D unclear. The V end was cut by 1 base, the J end by 4 bases, with 10 bases between. The CDR3 runs 14 residues. This CDR3 is CASSLVPRSTEAFF. CDR3 nucleotide sequence: TGTGCCAGCAGTTTAGTCCCCCGGAGCACTGAAGCTTTCTTT.

J is TRBJ2-5 and V is TRBV29-1; maybe TRBD2 (7 bases). The CDR3 is made up of 13 amino acids. V shed 6 bases and J shed 4 bases, with 15 bases lying between them. From germline, CDR1 is SQVTM and CDR2 ANQGSEA. The CDR3 coding sequence is TGCAGCGTGGGGGACGGGGGGCGAGAGACCCAGTACTTC. It is translated as CSVGDGGRETQYF.

This clonotype was detected ten times or more. V gene TRBV28 combines with J gene TRBJ2-7, with a tentative D call TRBD2 (6 bases). The germline V gene has CDR1 MDHEN and CDR2 SYDVKM. The CDR3 has 16 residues. The ends were cut back, 5 bases at V and 0 bases at J, with 17 bases in the middle. The chain's CDR3 is CASSPLGGASSYEQYF. CDR3 DNA: TGTGCCAGCAGTCCATTGGGCGGGGCCAGCTCCTACGAGCAGTACTTC.

This clonotype has just a few counts. The rearrangement joins TRBV20-1 to TRBJ2-7; 7 bases line up with TRBD2. This CDR3 is 16 amino acids long. Trimming took 1 base from V and 2 from J; bases not matched to a gene: 11. Germline V gene data show CDR1 as DFQATT and CDR2 as SNEGSKA (reference sequence). The CDR3 nucleotides are TGCAGTGCTAGAGTAGGTGATAGCGGGTCCACCTACGAGCAGTACTTC. Its protein is CSARVGDSGSTYEQYF.

The chain employs TRBV5-6 and TRBJ2-7; TRBD2 matches at 13 bases. The V and J ends lost 2 bases and 5 bases, in that order; junction bases with no gene match: 10. Germline-derived CDR1 and CDR2 are SGHDT and YYEEEE. This CDR3 is built from 17 residues. The CDR3 protein is CASSLRTSGSRTDEQYF. The CDR3 DNA sequence: TGTGCCAGCAGCTTACGGACTAGCGGGAGCAGGACCGACGAGCAGTACTTC.

A word on this clonotype: This is likely an artifact of a read error, given a far larger clone one base away. The V call is TRBV7-2, the J call TRBJ2-3, with TRBD2 matching 7 bases. From germline, CDR1 is SGHTA and CDR2 FQGNSA. This CDR3 is built from 16 residues. Trimming removed 5 bases from V and 2 bases from J; junction bases left unmatched: 10. CDR3 in amino acids: CASSVSRLANTDTQYF. As DNA, the CDR3 is TGTGCCAGCAGCGTATCTAGACTAGCAAACACAGATACGCAGTATTTT. Full variable domain (missing parts from reference TRBV7-2 and TRBJ2-3): GAGVSQSPSNKVTEKGKDVELRCDPISGHTALYWYRQSLGQGLEFLIYFQGNSAPDKSGLPSDRFSAERTGGSVSTLTIQRTQQEDSAVYLCASSVSRLANTDTQYFGPGTRLTVL.

Ten or more counts support this clonotype. CDR3 loop: CAWSSGLPPHEQFF. The CDR3 DNA is TGTGCCTGGAGTTCGGGACTCCCTCCTCATGAGCAGTTCTTC. The genes are TRBV30 and TRBJ2-1; a possible D gene is TRBD2 (6 bases). This CDR3 contains 14 residues. Germline CDR1 GTSNPN, CDR2 SVGIG (reference sequence). V was clipped by 2 bases and J by 8 bases, with 16 bases between them. The whole variable domain, remainder taken from reference TRBV30 and TRBJ2-1, is SQTIHQWPATLVQPVGSPLSLECTVEGTSNPNLYWYRQAAGRGLQLLFYSVGIGQISSEVPQNLSASRPQDRQFILSSKKLLLSDSGFYLCAWSSGLPPHEQFFGPGTRLTVL.

This clonotype has a count of ten or more. The genes are TRBV15 and TRBJ2-7, with 7 bases lining up with TRBD2. J lost 4 bases, V lost 1 base, and 4 bases had no gene match. The CDR3 is 14 amino acids. Germline values: CDR1 LNHNV, CDR2 YYDKDF (reference sequence). Written as DNA, the CDR3 is TGTGCCACCAGCAGAGGGGAGGGTAGTTACGAGCAGTACTTC. It yields the protein CATSRGEGSYEQYF.

V and J are TRBV30 and TRBJ2-7; D gene ambiguous. With 0 bases removed from V and 7 bases from J, the gap between germline ends came to 13 bases. Germline V gene sequence: CDR1 GTSNPN, CDR2 SVGIG (reference sequence). The CDR3 loop spans 13 amino acids. The CDR3 sequence is CAWSVALMGEQYF. The CDR3 region has the DNA TGTGCCTGGAGTGTGGCCCTTATGGGGGAGCAGTACTTC.

The chain is built from TRBV19 and TRBJ1-5, with 9 positions matching TRBD1. Per germline, CDR1 LNHDA and CDR2 SQIVND (reference sequence). Trimming removed 5 bases from V and 6 bases from J; junction bases left unmatched: 5. CDR3 length equals 14 residues. Here the CDR3 reads CASSLRQGGQPQHF. The CDR3, as DNA: TGTGCCAGTAGTTTAAGACAGGGGGGTCAGCCCCAGCATTTT. Based on the CDR3 plus reference TRBV19 and TRBJ1-5, the full variable domain is DGGITQSPKYLFRKEGQNVTLSCEQNLNHDAMYWYRQDPGQGLRLIYYSQIVNDFQKGDIAEGYSVSREKKESFPLTVTSAQKNPTAFYLCASSLRQGGQPQHFGDGTRLSIL.